The T cell receptor beta chain under discussion was sequenced for a study of T cells in Graves' hyperthyroidism and ophthalmopathy. Reasons for excluding patients were uncontrolled infection, other autoimmune disease, pregnancy or lactation. Source material for PBMCs was over 8 ml fresh peripheral blood. Amplified regions were TCR beta CDR3 sequences from RNA transcripts. An initial round of RT-PCR targeting the TCR CDR3 relied on the HTBI primer set. TCRdb re-analysed the multiplex PCR reads in MiXCR, keeping a single row per CDR3 protein. Among approximately 610,000 distinct CDR3 sequences listed, roughly 14% were seen once. Study-level findings and limits: Among thyroid clonotypes expanded above 0.001, most also appeared in blood.

CDR3 size: 15 residues. The germline CDR1 and CDR2 sequences are MNHEY and SMNVEV (reference sequence). Trimming took 0 bases from V and 2 from J, leaving 10 bases between them. This clonotype came up many times. Its antigen is currently unknown. Sequencing input: blood. This receptor was obtained from a middle-aged woman with Graves' ophthalmopathy. The genes are TRBV27 and TRBJ1-2; D is possibly TRBD1 (6 bases). CDR3 sequence: CASSLSSRGNYGYTF. Here the CDR3 DNA reads TGTGCCAGCAGTTTATCGAGCAGGGGCAACTATGGCTACACCTTC.